One and the same sample provided the 31 T cell receptor beta chains below, sequenced in a study of blood T cell repertoires in COVID-19. Libraries were prepared by immunoSEQ multiplex PCR; TCRdb keeps only in-frame clonotypes and omits some of them. Of 52,000 or so clones detected, approximately 80% appear once; the ten largest clones hold 5.5% to 7%. The material sequenced was peripheral blood. Receptors originate from a human donor in a cohort sampled during active or convalescent COVID-19.

In DNA form, the CDR3 reads TGCAGCGTTGAGCGCAGGGGCTATGGCTACACCTTC. Its translation is CSVERRGYGYTF. V gene TRBV29-1 combines with J gene TRBJ1-2; D is possibly TRBD1 (6 bases). The germline V gene encodes CDR1 SQVTM and CDR2 ANQGSEA. V shed 3 bases and J shed 4 bases, with 9 bases lying between them. There are 12 residues in the CDR3.

V gene TRBV10-3 combines with J gene TRBJ1-5; tentative D call: TRBD1 (6 bases). The CDR3 totals 16 residues. Germline CDR1 reads ENHRY; CDR2 reads SYGVKD. V dropped 2 bases and J dropped 0 bases, with 11 bases sitting between them. The chain's CDR3 is CAISEGAGDSNQPQHF. In DNA, the CDR3 is TGTGCCATCAGTGAGGGGGCAGGGGATAGCAATCAGCCCCAGCATTTT.

This CDR3 is CASSKGLADTQYF. CDR3 in DNA: TGTGCCAGCAGCAAGGGGCTGGCAGATACGCAGTATTTT. The chain employs TRBV12-3 or TRBV12-4 and TRBJ2-3; D may be TRBD1 (5 bases). The CDR3 runs 13 residues. V lost 6 bases to trimming and J lost 4 bases, with 11 bases between them.

In this sample, this clone turned up once. The V call is TRBV4-1, the J call TRBJ1-4; D might be TRBD1 (6 bases). This CDR3 is 15 amino acids long. The V end lost 2 bases, the J end lost 2 bases, and 9 bases lay between the germline ends. Looked up from germline, CDR1 is MGHRA and CDR2 is YSYEKL. CDR3 sequence: CASSQLQGTNEKLFF. The CDR3 coding sequence is TGCGCCAGCAGCCAACTACAGGGTACTAATGAAAAACTGTTTTTT.

This clone was detected only a few times. The chain recombines TRBV4-2 with TRBJ1-4; 8 nucleotides agree with TRBD1. CDR3 length: 19 residues. The germline CDR1 and CDR2 sequences are LGHNA and YNFKEQ. V shed 4 bases and J 0 bases; nucleotides not matched to a gene: 13. The CDR3: CASSLTRDRTISTNEKLFF. In DNA, the CDR3 is TGTGCCAGCAGCCTGACCCGGGACAGGACGATCTCAACTAATGAAAAACTGTTTTTT.

The chain employs TRBV2 and TRBJ2-1; D is ambiguous. CDR1 is SNHLY, CDR2 FYNNEI, per germline. Deletions cut 5 bases from V and 0 bases from J, with 11 bases between. The CDR3 loop spans 15 amino acids. The CDR3 DNA reads as TGTGCCAGCAGTCCCAGGATCGGCTCCTACAATGAGCAGTTCTTC. It is translated as CASSPRIGSYNEQFF. Combining the CDR3 with reference TRBV2 and TRBJ2-1 gives the whole variable domain EPEVTQTPSHQVTQMGQEVILRCVPISNHLYFYWYRQILGQKVEFLVSFYNNEISEKSEIFDDQFSVERPDGSNFTLKIRSTKLEDSAMYFCASSPRIGSYNEQFFGPGTRLTVL.

The table lists this clone with a few counts. This chain connects TRBV19 to TRBJ1-1, with 7 positions matching TRBD1. CDR1 is LNHDA, CDR2 SQIVND, per germline (reference sequence). This CDR3 has 13 residues. V shed 4 bases and J 8 bases; nucleotides not matched to a gene: 7. CDR3 sequence reads: CASSRDRADEAFF. DNA of the CDR3: TGTGCCAGTAGTAGAGACAGGGCGGACGAAGCTTTCTTT.

The chain uses TRBV7-2 and TRBJ2-5; D may be TRBD2 (6 bases). CDR3 size: 16 residues. The germline V and J ends were trimmed by 5 bases and 0 bases, with 16 bases remaining between them. Germline V gives CDR1 SGHTA, CDR2 FQGNSA. Here the CDR3 DNA reads TGTGCCAGCAGCGCCCCGCGAGGGACTGACCAAGAGACCCAGTACTTC. Its translation: CASSAPRGTDQETQYF.

V is TRBV7-2 and J is TRBJ1-2; 7 bases match TRBD1. CDR3 size: 14 residues. Germline V lookup: CDR1 SGHTA, CDR2 FQGNSA. With 2 bases clipped from V and 4 bases from J, the junction kept 4 bases outside the gene matches. Here the CDR3 reads CASSLQDRSYGYTF. The CDR3 region has the DNA TGTGCCAGCAGCTTACAGGACAGGAGCTATGGCTACACCTTC.

This sequence joins TRBV5-1 and TRBJ2-1; 8 bases agree with TRBD2. V shed 4 bases and J 3 bases; nucleotides not matched to a gene: 9. Germline V gene lookup returns CDR1 SGHRS and CDR2 YFSETQ. There are 16 residues in the CDR3. CDR3 in amino acids: CASSPTAGGIYNEQFF. CDR3 DNA: TGCGCCAGCAGCCCCACGGCGGGGGGAATCTACAATGAGCAGTTCTTC.

The rearrangement joins TRBV2 to TRBJ1-1, with D perhaps TRBD1 (6 bases). The CDR3 runs 11 residues. In germline, CDR1 is SNHLY, CDR2 FYNNEI. V was clipped by 11 bases and J by 1 base, with 8 bases between them. CDR3 nucleotides: TGTGCCGGGACATCGAACACTGAAGCTTTCTTT. Translated: CAGTSNTEAFF.

In DNA form, the CDR3 reads TGCGCCGCGGGGTCGGCAAGGGCGGGGTTGAGTAGCACAGATACGCAGTATTTT. It is translated as CAAGSARAGLSSTDTQYF. The chain combines TRBV4-1 with TRBJ2-3; weak D call: TRBD2 (6 bases). Germline CDR1 and CDR2: MGHRA and YSYEKL. The CDR3 loop spans 18 amino acids. V dropped 11 bases and J dropped 0 bases, with 27 bases sitting between them.

The rearrangement links TRBV11-2 to TRBJ2-3; perhaps TRBD2 as D (6 bases). The V gene's germline CDR1 is SGHAT and CDR2 FQNNGV. Trimming cost V 1 base and J 0 bases, with 20 bases left between them. The CDR3 totals 19 residues. The CDR3 DNA sequence: TGTGCCAGCAGCTTAGGAGGCGGACGGGGGTCCTCTAGCACAGATACGCAGTATTTT. This translates into CASSLGGGRGSSSTDTQYF.

The chain links TRBV2 to TRBJ1-5, with D unresolved. The CDR3 extends over 13 amino acids. Per germline, CDR1 SNHLY and CDR2 FYNNEI. V gave up 7 bases and J gave up 5 bases, with 12 bases separating them. Written as DNA, the CDR3 is TGTGCCAGCACTATCAAGAGGGATCAGCCCCAGCATTTT. Its translation: CASTIKRDQPQHF.

The chain is built from TRBV2 and TRBJ1-5; TRBD1 matches 12 bases. The germline CDR1 and CDR2 sequences are SNHLY and FYNNEI. The V segment lost 8 bases and the J segment 3 bases; nucleotides outside the gene matches: 5. The CDR3 spans 15 residues. The CDR3 sequence is CASAGTGGPNQPQHF. The CDR3 nucleotides read TGTGCCAGCGCCGGGACAGGGGGCCCCAATCAGCCCCAGCATTTT.

The V call is TRBV6-5, the J call TRBJ2-5; D is possibly TRBD2 (7 bases). Germline loops: CDR1 MNHEY, CDR2 SVGAGI. Trimming removed 0 bases from V and 7 bases from J, with 15 bases in between. The CDR3 consists of 15 residues. In DNA, the CDR3 is TGTGCCAGCAGTTACTCGGCGGGGGCGCTGGGGACCCAGTACTTC. This encodes CASSYSAGALGTQYF.

This CDR3 reads CASSLRTNYEQYF. In nucleotides, the CDR3 is TGTGCCAGCAGCTTAAGGACTAACTACGAGCAGTACTTC. This chain links TRBV5-4 with TRBJ2-7, with D possibly being TRBD2 (6 bases). The CDR3 is 13 residues long. The germline V and J ends were trimmed by 2 bases and 3 bases, with 9 bases remaining between them. Germline V gives CDR1 SGHNT, CDR2 YYREEE (reference sequence).

This clone was seen just once. This chain links TRBV7-2 with TRBJ1-5; a possible D gene is TRBD1 (5 bases). Looked up from germline, CDR1 is SGHTA and CDR2 is FQGNSA. This CDR3 contains 15 residues. V was shortened by 1 base and J by 3 bases, with 10 bases between the two germline ends. For the CDR3, the DNA is TGTGCCAGCAGCTTAGGCGGGGGGAACAATCAGCCCCAGCATTTT. Translated: CASSLGGGNNQPQHF.

The chain has TRBV18 and TRBJ2-2; D not certain. This CDR3 region has 13 residues. V was cut by 4 bases and J by 6 bases, with 9 bases left in between. The germline V gene encodes CDR1 KGHSH and CDR2 LQKENI. The chain's CDR3 is CASSLPIPGELFF. Here the CDR3 DNA reads TGTGCCAGCTCACTTCCCATCCCCGGGGAGCTGTTTTTT.

The chain joins TRBV5-1 to TRBJ2-5, with TRBD2 matching 12 bases. With V trimmed by 0 bases and J by 4 bases, 4 bases remained unmatched. The V gene's germline CDR1 is SGHRS and CDR2 YFSETQ. CDR3 length: 16 amino acids. CDR3: CASSLETSGGLETQYF. CDR3 nucleotide sequence: TGCGCCAGCAGCTTGGAAACTAGCGGGGGGTTAGAGACCCAGTACTTC.

The V and J genes are TRBV6-2 or TRBV6-3 and TRBJ1-5; TRBD1 matches 9 bases. The CDR3 runs to 17 residues. CDR1 and CDR2 (germline): MNHEY, SVGEGT. With 1 base clipped from V and 3 bases from J, the junction kept 7 bases outside the gene matches. The CDR3 is CASSYLAGQGDNQPQHF. In nucleotides, the CDR3 is TGTGCCAGCAGTTACTTGGCGGGACAGGGTGACAATCAGCCCCAGCATTTT.

This clone is a singleton in its sample. V usage is TRBV7-2 and J usage is TRBJ1-2; 7 nucleotides agree with TRBD1. With V trimmed by 5 bases and J by 3 bases, 15 bases remained unmatched. The CDR3 runs 17 residues. The germline V gene encodes CDR1 SGHTA and CDR2 FQGNSA. CDR3 in amino acids: CASSPWAGGARDYGYTF. In DNA form, the CDR3 reads TGTGCCAGCAGCCCGTGGGCAGGGGGAGCGCGGGACTATGGCTACACCTTC.

V and J are TRBV25-1 and TRBJ2-1; 8 bases fit TRBD1. The junction had 9 bases not matched to a gene; V was cut back by 3 bases and J by 8 bases. The CDR3 is 15 residues long. Per germline, CDR1 MGHDK and CDR2 SYGVNS. The CDR3 DNA follows: TGTGCCAGCAGTGAGAGGCCGGACAGGGAATATGAGCAGTTCTTC. Amino acids: CASSERPDREYEQFF.

DNA for the CDR3: TGTGCCAGCAACGCAGGGGTCACTGAAGCTTTCTTT. It encodes CASNAGVTEAFF. V gene TRBV6-5 combines with J gene TRBJ1-1, with D maybe TRBD1 (6 bases). This CDR3 has 12 amino acids. From germline, CDR1 is MNHEY and CDR2 SVGAGI. V shed 7 bases and J shed 4 bases, with 10 bases lying between them.

The CDR3 DNA reads as TGTGCCAGCAGCTTAGCCAGGGTCCACGAGCAGTACTTC. Its protein product is CASSLARVHEQYF. The V and J genes are TRBV11-2 and TRBJ2-7; tentatively, D is TRBD1 (5 bases). With 1 base removed from V and 5 bases from J, the gap between germline ends came to 9 bases. The CDR3 runs 13 residues. Germline loops: CDR1 SGHAT, CDR2 FQNNGV.

The chain recombines TRBV24-1 with TRBJ2-7; maybe TRBD1 (6 bases). The CDR3 sequence is 14 residues long. V was pared by 7 bases and J by 2 bases, with 14 bases between. Germline CDR1 is KGHDR and CDR2 is SFDVKD. The CDR3 region has the DNA TGTGCCACCAGCCCTGGCAGGGACACCTACGAGCAGTACTTC. Its translation: CATSPGRDTYEQYF.

The rearrangement links TRBV11-2 to TRBJ2-1, with TRBD1 identical over 7 bases. With V trimmed by 6 bases and J by 1 base, 9 bases remained unmatched. The length of the CDR3 is 16 residues. The germline V gene has CDR1 SGHAT and CDR2 FQNNGV. The CDR3 DNA reads TGTGCCAGCAGACGGGACAGCGCGCGATCCTACAATGAGCAGTTCTTC. Translated: CASRRDSARSYNEQFF. The complete variable domain, with remaining parts taken from reference TRBV11-2 and TRBJ2-1, reads EAGVAQSPRYKIIEKRQSVAFWCNPISGHATLYWYQQILGQGPKLLIQFQNNGVVDDSQLPKDRFSAERLKGVDSTLKIQPAKLEDSAVYLCASRRDSARSYNEQFFGPGTRLTVL.

J is TRBJ2-3 and V is TRBV19; D unresolved. The CDR3 is made up of 15 amino acids. V dropped 5 bases and J dropped 2 bases, with 14 bases sitting between them. Germline V CDR1 and CDR2: LNHDA, SQIVND (reference sequence). CDR3 loop: CASSPPRGNTDTQYF. The CDR3 DNA is TGTGCCAGTAGTCCCCCCCGAGGCAACACAGATACGCAGTATTTT.

Of note for this clone: This may be a read error, as it is one base from a much larger clone. The V call is TRBV6-2 or TRBV6-3, the J call TRBJ2-5; D possibly corresponds to TRBD1 (5 bases). The germline V and J ends were trimmed by 4 bases and 6 bases, with 15 bases remaining between them. Germline CDR1 MNHEY, CDR2 SVGEGT. This CDR3 is built from 14 residues. This CDR3 is CASSSSGPVKTQYF. The CDR3 nucleotides read TGTGCCAGCAGTTCGTCAGGGCCGGTAAAGACCCAGTACTTC.

This clone was observed a single time. The chain uses TRBV19 and TRBJ2-5; 12 bases match TRBD1. Trimming at V came to 6 bases and at J to 4 bases, leaving 3 bases not matched to a gene. The CDR3 spans 14 residues. In germline, CDR1 is LNHDA, CDR2 SQIVND (reference sequence). The CDR3 DNA reads as TGTGCCAGTAGGGGACAGGGGGCGGGAGAGACCCAGTACTTC. The encoded protein is CASRGQGAGETQYF.

The chain recombines TRBV6-5 with TRBJ1-2, with D unresolved. The germline V gene encodes CDR1 MNHEY and CDR2 SVGAGI. This CDR3 contains 13 residues. The V end was cut by 6 bases, the J end by 5 bases, with 13 bases between. This CDR3 is CASRSPRGYGYTF. The CDR3 bases are TGTGCCAGCAGGAGTCCCCGGGGATATGGCTACACCTTC.